The 11 T cell receptor beta chains below all came from one sample that was sequenced in a study of vaccination effects on CD4 cells after COVID-19. TCRdb's copy holds only in-frame clones and misses some; the assay was immunoSEQ multiplex PCR. The sample includes about 66,000 clones, roughly 76% of them seen just once. Before sequencing, viral peptide pools were used by the ViraFEST assay to expand antigen-specific CD4+ T cells. Subsequent to less than twelve days of culture, CD4+ T cells were isolated. Each participant was given two doses of one vaccine (BNT162b2 or mRNA-1273). For these receptors, no antigen is known. The sequencing used CD4+ T cells from PBMCs cultured with HCoV-OC43 spike peptides, collected after COVID-19 vaccination. Indicated subset: HCoV-OC43 spike overlapping peptide pool stimulation. Every receptor here comes from a human donor who received a COVID-19 vaccine.

This clone was detected only a few times. The rearrangement joins TRBV5-1 to TRBJ1-3; D ambiguous. Germline CDR1 and CDR2: SGHRS and YFSETQ. The CDR3 consists of 16 residues. Trimming took off 0 bases at V and 4 bases at J, with 14 bases between the two ends. The CDR3 is CASSLASTLQGNTIYF. CDR3 DNA: TGCGCCAGCAGCTTGGCCTCAACGCTGCAGGGAAACACCATATATTTT.

This clone has only a few counts. This chain joins TRBV7-3 and TRBJ2-3, with D perhaps matching TRBD2 (6 bases). Trimming cost V 1 base and J 0 bases, with 11 bases left between them. The CDR3 extends over 16 amino acids. Germline CDR1 SGHTA, CDR2 FQGTGA. CDR3 amino acids: CASSLNPGASTDTQYF. Written as DNA, the CDR3 is TGTGCCAGCAGCTTAAATCCGGGAGCTAGCACAGATACGCAGTATTTT. The full variable domain, its missing parts supplied by reference TRBV7-3 and TRBJ2-3, is GAGVSQTPSNKVTEKGKYVELRCDPISGHTALYWYRQSLGQGPEFLIYFQGTGAADDSGLPNDRFFAVRPEGSVSTLKIQRTERGDSAVYLCASSLNPGASTDTQYFGPGTRLTVL.

This clone has just a few counts. The chain combines TRBV24-1 with TRBJ2-3; possibly TRBD2 for D (6 bases). The V gene lost 1 base and the J gene lost 2 bases, with 12 bases spanning the gap. This CDR3 contains 16 residues. Germline V CDR1 and CDR2: KGHDR, SFDVKD. The DNA of the CDR3 is TGTGCCACCAGTGATTTAAGCGGGCGGACCACAGATACGCAGTATTTT. Translated, it gives CATSDLSGRTTDTQYF.

The rearrangement links TRBV5-4 to TRBJ2-5, with D maybe TRBD2 (7 bases). Germline CDR1 reads SGHNT; CDR2 reads YYREEE (reference sequence). Trimming left V 7 bases short and J 1 base short, with 20 bases between. The CDR3 runs to 16 residues. As DNA, the CDR3 is TGTGCCAGCTTCTGGGGGGGGGCGACGCTCCAAGAGACCCAGTACTTC. Protein product: CASFWGGATLQETQYF.

The chain uses TRBV18 and TRBJ2-5, with D hard to call. Between the trimmed V and J ends, which lost 2 bases and 2 bases, there was a span of 9 bases. CDR1 KGHSH and CDR2 LQKENI come from the germline V gene. CDR3 length: 14 residues. DNA of the CDR3: TGTGCCAGCTCACCAAGGCCTGGGCAAGAGACCCAGTACTTC. Its protein product is CASSPRPGQETQYF.

This sequence joins TRBV5-6 and TRBJ1-2; D remains unclear. CDR1 and CDR2 from the germline V gene are SGHDT and YYEEEE. Trimming took off 1 base at V and 5 bases at J, with 6 bases between the two ends. This CDR3 spans 12 amino acids. The CDR3 sequence is CASSLNIYGYTF. The CDR3 DNA sequence: TGTGCCAGCAGCTTGAACATTTATGGCTACACCTTC.

A few counts support this clone. This chain uses TRBV7-8 with TRBJ1-4; 7 bases are shared with TRBD1. Germline CDR1 reads SGHVS; CDR2 reads FQNEAQ. CDR3 length: 14 residues. V shed 6 bases, J shed 7 bases, and the junction held 8 bases outside the gene matches. CDR3 region: CASSQQGFREKLFF. The CDR3 DNA sequence: TGTGCCAGCAGTCAACAGGGGTTCCGTGAAAAACTGTTTTTT.

This clone was observed a single time. The rearrangement uses TRBV5-1 and TRBJ2-1; 15 positions agree with TRBD2. Germline lookup yields CDR1 SGHRS and CDR2 YFSETQ. The CDR3 runs 17 residues. V shed 4 bases and J 4 bases; nucleotides not matched to a gene: 6. The CDR3 DNA reads TGCGCCAGCAGCCCACCGGGACTAGCGGGGGGATACAATGAGCAGTTCTTC. Amino acids: CASSPPGLAGGYNEQFF.

The chain carries TRBV4-3 and TRBJ1-3; D unresolved. The CDR3 is made up of 15 amino acids. Per the germline V gene, CDR1 is LGHNA and CDR2 is YSLEER. V was trimmed by 0 bases and J by 1 base, leaving 7 bases between them. The chain's CDR3 is CASSQDKASGNTIYF. The CDR3 DNA sequence: TGCGCCAGCAGCCAAGACAAGGCATCTGGAAACACCATATATTTT.

This chain joins TRBV6-5 and TRBJ2-2, with D maybe TRBD1 (5 bases). V lost 7 bases, J lost 3 bases, and 9 bases lay in between. The CDR3 totals 13 residues. Germline assignment: CDR1 MNHEY and CDR2 SVGAGI. The CDR3 nucleotides are TGTGCCAGCATCGACAGCTACACCGGGGAGCTGTTTTTT. Translation: CASIDSYTGELFF.

The CDR3 sequence: CASSPMTGGGYTF. CDR3 nucleotides: TGTGCCAGCAGTCCCATGACAGGGGGTGGCTACACCTTC. V and J are TRBV6-6 and TRBJ1-2, with 9 bases lining up with TRBD1. Germline-derived CDR1 and CDR2 are MNHNY and SVGAGI (reference sequence). CDR3 size: 13 residues. J was trimmed by 7 bases and V by 5 bases; bases with no gene match: 5.